This TCR beta chain is from a study of blood T cell repertoires in COVID-19. This table comes from immunoSEQ multiplex PCR, and its TCRdb copy is limited to in-frame clones, with some not included. The repertoire holds about 150,000 clones, around 84% seen once, with about 7.3% in the top ten. The receptor comes from a man aged 45 to 65 who had recovered from COVID-19. Material: PBMCs or T cells enriched from blood (not recorded which).

CDR3 DNA sequence: TGTGCTAGTGGTAAAAATCTCCGAGACAGGGCGCTCCAAGAGACCCAGTACTTC. Translating gives CASGKNLRDRALQETQYF. V usage is TRBV12-5 and J usage is TRBJ2-5, with 7 bases fitting TRBD1. J was trimmed by 1 base and V by 5 bases; bases with no gene match: 16. This CDR3 contains 18 residues. Germline loops: CDR1 LGHNT, CDR2 FRNRAP.